This TCR beta chain was profiled in a study of OX40 agonist ivuxolimab in advanced cancers. General study findings and limits: Certain nonresponding patients likewise had low normalized T-cell clonal expansion.

Sequenced by immunoSEQ multiplex PCR; TCRdb stores in-frame clones only, minus some. The table includes tens of thousands of clones, 85% to 95% detected once. Notes on this clone: Its antigen remains unknown.

The germline gives CDR1 SGHNT, CDR2 YYREEE (reference sequence). V was pared by 0 bases and J by 2 bases, with 4 bases of the junction left unmatched. CDR3 length: 16 residues. This sequence was found in an adult with an advanced solid tumor such as melanoma, head and neck, liver or kidney cancer. This chain connects TRBV5-4 to TRBJ2-7, with 11 bases identical to TRBD1. This specimen was CD4+ or CD8+ T cells sorted from blood, taken in a trial of the OX40 agonist ivuxolimab. DNA for the CDR3: TGTGCCAGCAGCTTGGGGCGGGGACAGGGGGCCTACGAGCAGTACTTC. This gives the protein CASSLGRGQGAYEQYF. The full variable domain, in which reference TRBV5-4 and TRBJ2-7 provide the parts outside the CDR3, is ETGVTQSPTHLIKTRGQQVTLRCSSQSGHNTVSWYQQALGQGPQFIFQYYREEENGRGNFPPRFSGLQFPNYSSELNVNALELDDSALYLCASSLGRGQGAYEQYFGPGTRLTVT.